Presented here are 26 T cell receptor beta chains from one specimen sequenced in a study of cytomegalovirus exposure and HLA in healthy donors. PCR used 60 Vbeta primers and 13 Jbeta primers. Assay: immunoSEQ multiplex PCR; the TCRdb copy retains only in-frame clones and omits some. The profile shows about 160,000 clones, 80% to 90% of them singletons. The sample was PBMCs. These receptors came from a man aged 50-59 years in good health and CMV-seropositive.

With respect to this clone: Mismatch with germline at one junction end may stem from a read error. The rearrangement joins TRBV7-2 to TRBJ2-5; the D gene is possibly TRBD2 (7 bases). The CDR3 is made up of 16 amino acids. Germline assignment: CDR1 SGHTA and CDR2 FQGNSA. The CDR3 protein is CASSLAPGGAVETQYF. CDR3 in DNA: TGTGCCAGCAGCCTAGCACCGGGGGGCGCGGTCGAGACCCAGTACTTC. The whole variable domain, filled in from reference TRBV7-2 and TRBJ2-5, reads GAGVSQSPSNKVTEKGKDVELRCDPISGHTALYWYRQSLGQGLEFLIYFQGNSAPDKSGLPSDRFSAERTGGSVSTLTIQRTQQEDSAVYLCASSLAPGGAVETQYFGPGTRLLVL.

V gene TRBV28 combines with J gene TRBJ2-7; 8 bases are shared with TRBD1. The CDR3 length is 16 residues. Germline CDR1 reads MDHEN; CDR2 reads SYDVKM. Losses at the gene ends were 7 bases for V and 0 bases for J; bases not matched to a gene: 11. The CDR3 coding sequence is TGTGCCAGCACAGCCCAGGGGGCTTTTAGCTCCTACGAGCAGTACTTC. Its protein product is CASTAQGAFSSYEQYF.

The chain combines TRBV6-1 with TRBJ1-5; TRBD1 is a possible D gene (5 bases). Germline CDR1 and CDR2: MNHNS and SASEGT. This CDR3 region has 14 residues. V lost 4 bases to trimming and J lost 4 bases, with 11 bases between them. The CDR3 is CASSAWTSNQPQHF. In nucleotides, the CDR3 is TGTGCCAGCAGTGCATGGACAAGTAATCAGCCCCAGCATTTT.

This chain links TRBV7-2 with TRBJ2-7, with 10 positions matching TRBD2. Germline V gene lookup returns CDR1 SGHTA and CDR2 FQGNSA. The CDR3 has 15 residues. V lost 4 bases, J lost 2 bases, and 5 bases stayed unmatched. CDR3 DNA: TGTGCCAGCAGCTCAGATAGCGGGAGGACCTACGAGCAGTACTTC. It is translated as CASSSDSGRTYEQYF.

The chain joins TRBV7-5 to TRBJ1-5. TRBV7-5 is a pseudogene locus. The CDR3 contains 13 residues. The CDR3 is CARSLALVRPQHF. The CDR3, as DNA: TGTGCCAGAAGCTTAGCGCTGGTGAGGCCCCAGCATTTT.

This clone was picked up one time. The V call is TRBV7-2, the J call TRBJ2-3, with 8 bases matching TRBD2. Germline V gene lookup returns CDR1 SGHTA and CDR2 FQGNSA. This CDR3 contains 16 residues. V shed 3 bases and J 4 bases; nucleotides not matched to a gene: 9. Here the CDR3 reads CASSFQLDGGADTQYF. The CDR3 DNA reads TGTGCCAGCAGCTTTCAACTGGACGGGGGGGCAGATACGCAGTATTTT.

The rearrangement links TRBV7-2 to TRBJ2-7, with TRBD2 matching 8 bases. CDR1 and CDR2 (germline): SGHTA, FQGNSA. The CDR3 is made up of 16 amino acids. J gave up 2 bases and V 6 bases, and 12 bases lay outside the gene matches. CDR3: CASSSGLAGPPYEQYF. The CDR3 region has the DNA TGTGCCAGCAGTTCGGGGCTAGCGGGTCCCCCCTACGAGCAGTACTTC.

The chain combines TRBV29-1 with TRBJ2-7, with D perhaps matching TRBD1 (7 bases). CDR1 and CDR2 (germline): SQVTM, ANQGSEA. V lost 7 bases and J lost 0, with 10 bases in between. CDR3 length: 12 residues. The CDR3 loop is CSGGDSSYEQYF. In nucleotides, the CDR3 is TGCAGCGGGGGGGACAGCTCCTACGAGCAGTACTTC.

The CDR3 here is CASRDPGQGVMQTQYF. CDR3 in DNA: TGTGCCAGCAGAGACCCCGGACAGGGTGTTATGCAGACCCAGTACTTC. The chain is built from TRBV28 and TRBJ2-5, with 8 bases matching TRBD1. The CDR3 sequence is 16 residues long. Germline V lookup: CDR1 MDHEN, CDR2 SYDVKM. After removal of 6 bases from V and 6 bases from J, the junction contained 15 bases not matched to a gene.

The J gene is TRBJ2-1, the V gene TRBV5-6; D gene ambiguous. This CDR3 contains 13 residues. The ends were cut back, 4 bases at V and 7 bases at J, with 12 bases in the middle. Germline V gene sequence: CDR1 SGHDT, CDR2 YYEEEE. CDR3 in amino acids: CASSHSTWNEQFF. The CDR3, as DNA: TGTGCCAGCAGCCACAGCACATGGAATGAGCAGTTCTTC.

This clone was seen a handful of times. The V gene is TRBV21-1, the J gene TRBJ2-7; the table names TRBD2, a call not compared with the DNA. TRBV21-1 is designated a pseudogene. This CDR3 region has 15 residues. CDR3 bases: TGTGCCAGCAGCAACGGTGAGGTCCGCGGGACCGAGCAGTACTTC. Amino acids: CASSNGEVRGTEQYF.

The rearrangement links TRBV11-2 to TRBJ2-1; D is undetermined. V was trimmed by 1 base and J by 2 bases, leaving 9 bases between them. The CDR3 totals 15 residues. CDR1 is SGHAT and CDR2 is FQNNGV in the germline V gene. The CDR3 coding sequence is TGTGCCAGCAGCTTAGCTACCTCTCCCTACAATGAGCAGTTCTTC. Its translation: CASSLATSPYNEQFF.

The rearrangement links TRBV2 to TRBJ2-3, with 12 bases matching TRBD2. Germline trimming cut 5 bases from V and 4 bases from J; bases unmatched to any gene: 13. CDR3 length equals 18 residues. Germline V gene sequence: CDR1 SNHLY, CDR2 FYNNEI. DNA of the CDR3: TGTGCCAGCAGTTCACGACTAGCGGGGGCCTCGGGGGCAGATACGCAGTATTTT. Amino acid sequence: CASSSRLAGASGADTQYF.

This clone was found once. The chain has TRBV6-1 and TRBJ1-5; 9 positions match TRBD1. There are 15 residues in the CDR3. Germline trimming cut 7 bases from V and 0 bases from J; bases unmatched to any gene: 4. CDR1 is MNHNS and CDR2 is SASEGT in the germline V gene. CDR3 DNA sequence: TGTGCCAGCACTGGGACAGGGAATAGCAATCAGCCCCAGCATTTT. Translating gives CASTGTGNSNQPQHF.

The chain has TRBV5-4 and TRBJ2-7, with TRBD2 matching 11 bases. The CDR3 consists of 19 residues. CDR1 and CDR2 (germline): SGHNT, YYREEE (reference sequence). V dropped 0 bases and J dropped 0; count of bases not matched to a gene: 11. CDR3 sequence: CASSLEMATSGVSSYEQYF. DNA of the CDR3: TGTGCCAGCAGCTTGGAGATGGCGACTAGCGGGGTGAGCTCCTACGAGCAGTACTTC.

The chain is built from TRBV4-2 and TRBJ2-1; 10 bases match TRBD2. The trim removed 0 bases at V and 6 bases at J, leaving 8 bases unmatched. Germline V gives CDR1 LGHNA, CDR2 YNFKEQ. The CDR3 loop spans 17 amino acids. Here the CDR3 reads CASSQDGLAGEFNEQFF. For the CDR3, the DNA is TGTGCCAGCAGCCAAGATGGCCTAGCGGGAGAGTTCAATGAGCAGTTCTTC.

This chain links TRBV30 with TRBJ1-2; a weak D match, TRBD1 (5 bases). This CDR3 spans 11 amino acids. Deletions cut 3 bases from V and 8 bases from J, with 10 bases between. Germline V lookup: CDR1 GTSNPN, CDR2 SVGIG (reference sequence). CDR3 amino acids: CAWREGNGYTF. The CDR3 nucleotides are TGTGCCTGGAGGGAGGGGAACGGCTACACCTTC.

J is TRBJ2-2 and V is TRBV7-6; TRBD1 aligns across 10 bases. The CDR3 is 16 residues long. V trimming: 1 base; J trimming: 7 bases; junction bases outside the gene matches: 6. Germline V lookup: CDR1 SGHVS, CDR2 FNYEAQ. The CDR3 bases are TGTGCCAGCAGCTTAGATACCGGGACAGGGGTCGGGGAGCTGTTTTTT. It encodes CASSLDTGTGVGELFF.

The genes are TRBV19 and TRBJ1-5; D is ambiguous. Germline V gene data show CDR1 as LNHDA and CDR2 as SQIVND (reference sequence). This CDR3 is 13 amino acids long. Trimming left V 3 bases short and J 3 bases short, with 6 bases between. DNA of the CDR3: TGTGCCAGTAGTATGTCAGACAATCAGCCCCAGCATTTT. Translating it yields CASSMSDNQPQHF.

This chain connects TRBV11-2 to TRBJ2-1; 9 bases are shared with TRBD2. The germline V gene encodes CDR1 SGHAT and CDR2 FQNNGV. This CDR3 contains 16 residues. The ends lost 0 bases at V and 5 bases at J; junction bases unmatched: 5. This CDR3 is CASSLDRAGGNNEQFF. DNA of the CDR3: TGTGCCAGCAGCTTAGATCGAGCGGGGGGTAACAATGAGCAGTTCTTC.

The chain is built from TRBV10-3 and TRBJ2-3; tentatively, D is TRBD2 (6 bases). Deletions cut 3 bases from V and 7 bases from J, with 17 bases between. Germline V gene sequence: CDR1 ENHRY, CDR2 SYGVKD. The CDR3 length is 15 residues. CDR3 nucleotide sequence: TGTGCCATCAGTGAATCCGGGAGCCCACAACATACGCAGTATTTT. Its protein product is CAISESGSPQHTQYF.

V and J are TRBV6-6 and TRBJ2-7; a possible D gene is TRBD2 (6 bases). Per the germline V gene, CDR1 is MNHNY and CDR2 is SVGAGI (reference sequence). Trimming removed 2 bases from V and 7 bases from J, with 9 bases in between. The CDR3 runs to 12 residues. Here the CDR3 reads CASSYEGREQYF. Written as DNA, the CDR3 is TGTGCCAGCAGTTACGAAGGGAGGGAGCAGTACTTC.

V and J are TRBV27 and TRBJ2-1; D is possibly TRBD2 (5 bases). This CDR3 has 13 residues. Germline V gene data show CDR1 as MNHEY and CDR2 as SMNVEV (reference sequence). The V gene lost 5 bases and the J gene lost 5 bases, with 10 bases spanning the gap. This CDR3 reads CASSLGVHNEQFF. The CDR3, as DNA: TGTGCCAGCAGTCTCGGGGTCCACAATGAGCAGTTCTTC.

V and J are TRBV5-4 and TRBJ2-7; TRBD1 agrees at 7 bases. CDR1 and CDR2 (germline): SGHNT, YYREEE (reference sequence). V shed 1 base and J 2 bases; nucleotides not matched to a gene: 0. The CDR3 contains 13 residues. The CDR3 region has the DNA TGTGCCAGCAGCTTGCAGGGGGCCTACGAGCAGTACTTC. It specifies CASSLQGAYEQYF.

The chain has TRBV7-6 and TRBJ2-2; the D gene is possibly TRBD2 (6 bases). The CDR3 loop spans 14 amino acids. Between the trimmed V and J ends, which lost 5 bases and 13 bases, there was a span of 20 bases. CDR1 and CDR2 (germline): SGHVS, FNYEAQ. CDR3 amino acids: CASSVGRGTAGLFF. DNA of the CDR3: TGTGCCAGCAGCGTCGGGAGAGGGACCGCGGGGCTGTTTTTT.

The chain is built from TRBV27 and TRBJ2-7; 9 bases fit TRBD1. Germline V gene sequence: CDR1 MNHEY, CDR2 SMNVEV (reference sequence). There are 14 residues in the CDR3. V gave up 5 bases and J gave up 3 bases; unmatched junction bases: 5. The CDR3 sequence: CASSLQGQGYEQYF. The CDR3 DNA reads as TGTGCCAGCAGTCTCCAGGGACAGGGCTACGAGCAGTACTTC.